The rows below give T cell receptor beta chains drawn from one sample of a study of cytomegalovirus exposure and HLA in healthy donors. Profiling relied on immunoSEQ multiplex PCR, and the TCRdb table lists in-frame clones only, not all of them. The sample comprises around 150,000 clones, 68% of which are singletons, and over 1.2% rests with the top ten. The source material was PBMCs. The receptor source for this set is a man aged 50-60 years in good health and CMV-seronegative. Each CDR3 is given with its conserved first and last residue.

j_gene: TRBJ1-5
v_gene: TRBV6-1
CDR3aa: CASSGDRGGNQPQHF

j_gene: TRBJ2-7
v_gene: TRBV6-1
CDR3aa: CASSDISQGSSYEQYF

j_gene: TRBJ2-2
v_gene: TRBV29-1
CDR3aa: CSVRPEGTTGELFF

j_gene: TRBJ2-1
v_gene: TRBV6-6
CDR3aa: CASSYGDSRGNEQFF

j_gene: TRBJ1-1
v_gene: TRBV9
CDR3aa: CASSVGGVRMNTEAFF

j_gene: TRBJ2-3
v_gene: TRBV4-3
CDR3aa: CASSPPGRGADTQYF

j_gene: TRBJ2-7
v_gene: TRBV2
CDR3aa: CASSEFAGEYF

j_gene: TRBJ2-2
v_gene: TRBV11-2
CDR3aa: CASSSGSGTPNTGELFF

j_gene: TRBJ2-5
v_gene: TRBV5-1
CDR3aa: CASSLEGGGAQETQYF

j_gene: TRBJ2-7
v_gene: TRBV6-1
CDR3aa: CAIRRTGGGYEQYF

j_gene: TRBJ2-3
v_gene: TRBV11-2
CDR3aa: CASSFNTDTQYF

j_gene: TRBJ2-3
v_gene: TRBV5-4
CDR3aa: CASSEGLAGGRRLTDTQYF

j_gene: TRBJ2-1
v_gene: TRBV28
CDR3aa: CASSLDSKSYNEQFF

j_gene: TRBJ1-1
v_gene: TRBV7-3
CDR3aa: CASSFADRGSEAFF

j_gene: TRBJ2-1
v_gene: TRBV5-4
CDR3aa: CASSPAQGSYNEQFF

j_gene: TRBJ2-1
v_gene: TRBV18
CDR3aa: CASSPFAEYNEQFF

j_gene: TRBJ2-5
v_gene: TRBV5-1
CDR3aa: CASRQVGTTRQETQYF

j_gene: TRBJ2-7
v_gene: TRBV4-2
CDR3aa: CASSSRTGTGGNEQYF

j_gene: TRBJ2-5
v_gene: TRBV7-9
CDR3aa: CASGPRIGQETQYF

j_gene: TRBJ1-1
v_gene: TRBV6-4
CDR3aa: CASSRQGSRYTEAFF

j_gene: TRBJ1-2
v_gene: TRBV19
CDR3aa: CASSPATESYGYTF

j_gene: TRBJ1-6
v_gene: TRBV28
CDR3aa: CASIAGSYDSPLHF

j_gene: TRBJ1-6
v_gene: TRBV7-9
CDR3aa: CASSSPGRQGGNSPLHF